This T cell receptor beta chain emerged from a study of cytomegalovirus exposure and HLA in healthy donors. Points from the study as a whole: Reports showed the classifier diagnosing cytomegalovirus status with high specificity and sensitivity.

Notes on this clone: Its specificity is unknown.

The CDR3 covers 12 residues. Germline CDR1 and CDR2: SGHVS and FQNEAQ. With 5 bases removed from V and 11 bases from J, the gap between germline ends came to 15 bases. It was with 60 Vbeta and 13 Jbeta primers that the PCR ran. The data were produced by immunoSEQ multiplex PCR, yet TCRdb's version contains in-frame clones alone and is incomplete. The sample records about 52,000 clones, 65% to 85% being singletons. Sequencing was carried out using PBMCs. This sequence originates from a man between 18 and 29 years old in good health and CMV-seronegative. The chain is built from TRBV7-8 and TRBJ1-1; D perhaps matches TRBD1 (5 bases). The CDR3 loop reads CASSPDRRTAFF. The CDR3 bases are TGTGCCAGCAGCCCCGACAGAAGAACGGCTTTCTTT.